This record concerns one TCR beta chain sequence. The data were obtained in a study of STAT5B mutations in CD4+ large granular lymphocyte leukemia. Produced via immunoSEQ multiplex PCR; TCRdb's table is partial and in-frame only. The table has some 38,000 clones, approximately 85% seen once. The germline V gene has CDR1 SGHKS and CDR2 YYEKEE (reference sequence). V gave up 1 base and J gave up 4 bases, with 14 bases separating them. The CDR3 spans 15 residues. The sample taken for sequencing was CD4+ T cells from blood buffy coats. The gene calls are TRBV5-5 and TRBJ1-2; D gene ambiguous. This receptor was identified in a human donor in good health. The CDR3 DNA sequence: TGTGCCAGCAGCTTGTCGTTACAAGGGATCTATGGCTACACCTTC. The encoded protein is CASSLSLQGIYGYTF.